Sequencing of this T cell receptor beta chain was carried out in a study of T cells in Graves' hyperthyroidism and ophthalmopathy. As for the study in general: Staff took peripheral blood when the initial diagnosis was made, before any treatment began.

There were TCR beta CDR3 regions amplified from RNA transcripts. Using the HTBI primer set, a first-round RT-PCR was run on the TCR CDR3. TCRdb independently ran MiXCR on the multiplex PCR reads; one entry per CDR3 protein. The sample yields more than 300,000 distinct CDR3 sequences, roughly 18% seen once. Lactation, pregnancy, other autoimmune disease or uncontrolled infection excluded patients. Fresh 10 ml peripheral blood yielded PBMCs. The CDR3 contains 14 residues. Trimming took 5 bases from V and 4 from J, leaving 14 bases between them. This sequence originates from a man aged 18 to 30 with Graves' ophthalmopathy. Specimen: blood. The chain has TRBV12-3 or TRBV12-4 and TRBJ1-1, with D possibly matching TRBD1 (5 bases). CDR3 residues: CASSPDKGGTEAFF. CDR3 bases: TGTGCCAGCAGTCCGGACAAGGGAGGCACTGAAGCTTTCTTT.